This T cell receptor beta chain stems from a study of blood T cell repertoires in COVID-19. Study summary: The study drew acute and convalescent COVID-19 samples from the United States, Italy and Spain.

Study processing details: Reference gene primer amplification gave estimated nucleated cell counts. Clones were sequenced by immunoSEQ multiplex PCR, and TCRdb holds only the in-frame ones, with some missing. V and J calls and clone size follow that table, whereas D and trimming were derived from the DNA. The sample holds 210,000 or so clones; roughly 81% are singletons and the top ten take 5.1%. The CDR3 sequence is 16 residues long. Germline V gene data show CDR1 as MDHEN and CDR2 as SYDVKM. V was pared by 3 bases and J by 0 bases, with 6 bases of the junction left unmatched. This clone has just one count.

Sequences were obtained from peripheral blood. This TCR came from a woman between 65 and 79 years old with active or convalescent COVID-19. The rearrangement uses TRBV28 and TRBJ2-3; 7 bases match TRBD1. CDR3 nucleotides: TGTGCCAGCAGTTTTTCGGGACAGCCTAGCACAGATACGCAGTATTTT. Amino acid sequence: CASSFSGQPSTDTQYF.